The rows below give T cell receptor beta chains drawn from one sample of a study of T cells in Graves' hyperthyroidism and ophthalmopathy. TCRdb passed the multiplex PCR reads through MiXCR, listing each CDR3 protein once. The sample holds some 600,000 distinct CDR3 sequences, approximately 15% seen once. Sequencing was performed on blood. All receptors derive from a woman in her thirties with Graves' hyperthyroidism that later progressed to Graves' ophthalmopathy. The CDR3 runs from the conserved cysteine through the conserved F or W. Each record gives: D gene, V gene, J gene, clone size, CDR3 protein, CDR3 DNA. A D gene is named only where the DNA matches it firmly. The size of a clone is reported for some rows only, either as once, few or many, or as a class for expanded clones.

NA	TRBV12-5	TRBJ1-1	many	CASGLEELKNTEAFF	TGTGCTAGTGGTTTGGAGGAGCTGAAGAACACTGAAGCTTTCTTT
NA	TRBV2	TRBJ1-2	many	CASRTEGDGYTF	TGTGCCAGCAGGACAGAGGGGGACGGCTACACCTTC
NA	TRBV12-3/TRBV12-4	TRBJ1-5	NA	CASSSRTTGYQPQHF	TGTGCCAGCAGTTCTAGAACTACAGGGTACCAGCCCCAGCATTTT
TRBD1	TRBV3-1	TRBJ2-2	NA	CASRRTTGPGELFF	TGTGCCAGCAGGCGAACGACAGGGCCCGGGGAGCTGTTTTTT
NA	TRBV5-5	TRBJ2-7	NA	CASHHGDLYEQYF	TGTGCCAGCCACCACGGGGATCTCTACGAGCAGTACTTC
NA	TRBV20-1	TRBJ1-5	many	CSARSSGTYSNQPQHF	TGCAGTGCTAGATCCTCGGGGACCTATAGCAATCAGCCCCAGCATTTT
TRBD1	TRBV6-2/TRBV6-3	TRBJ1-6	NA	CASTPGQGYSPLHF	TGTGCCAGCACACCGGGACAGGGGTATTCACCCCTCCACTTT
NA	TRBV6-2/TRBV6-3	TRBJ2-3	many	CASSYSKDTQYF	TGTGCCAGCAGTTACTCAAAGGATACGCAGTATTTT
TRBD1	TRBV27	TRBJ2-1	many	CASSTRTGRFSSYNEQFF	TGTGCCAGCAGTACGCGGACAGGGAGGTTTAGCTCCTACAATGAGCAGTTCTTC
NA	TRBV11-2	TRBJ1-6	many	CASSLDPTGTLHF	TGTGCCAGCAGCTTAGATCCCACCGGTACCCTCCACTTT
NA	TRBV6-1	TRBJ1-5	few	CAGHREVVSQPQHF	TGTGCCGGCCACAGGGAAGTGGTTAGTCAGCCCCAGCATTTT
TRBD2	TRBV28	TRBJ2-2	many	CASSLLQRTRDTGELFF	TGTGCCAGCAGTTTACTCCAACGGACTAGAGACACCGGGGAGCTGTTTTTT
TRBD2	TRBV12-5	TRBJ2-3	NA	CASGPGLGRQYF	TGTGCTAGTGGTCCGGGACTAGGGAGGCAGTATTTT
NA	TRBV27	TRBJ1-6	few	CASSPRQEAYNSPLHF	TGTGCCAGCAGTCCCCGACAGGAGGCCTATAATTCACCCCTCCACTTT
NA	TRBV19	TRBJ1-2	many	CASSRSLRGYNYGYTF	TGTGCCAGTAGTCGAAGCCTAAGGGGCTATAACTATGGCTACACCTTC
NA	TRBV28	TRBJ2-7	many	CASSTARDGYEQYF	TGTGCCAGCAGTACCGCCCGGGACGGGTACGAGCAGTACTTC
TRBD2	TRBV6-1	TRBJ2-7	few	CASRKMVGTSGTYEQYF	TGTGCCAGCAGAAAAATGGTCGGGACTAGCGGGACCTACGAGCAGTACTTC
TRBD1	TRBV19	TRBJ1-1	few	CASTGGAGTVAFF	TGTGCCAGTACCGGAGGAGCCGGGACAGTGGCTTTCTTT
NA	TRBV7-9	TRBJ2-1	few	CASSLSDPDYEQFF	TGTGCCAGCAGCTTATCCGACCCCGACTATGAGCAGTTCTTC
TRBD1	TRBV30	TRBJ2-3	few	CAWIQGAGTDTQYF	TGTGCCTGGATACAGGGGGCTGGCACAGATACGCAGTATTTT
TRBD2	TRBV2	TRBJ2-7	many	CASSEATSGPYEQYF	TGTGCCAGCAGTGAAGCGACTAGCGGGCCCTACGAGCAGTACTTC
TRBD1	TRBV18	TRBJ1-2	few	CASSATGVDGYTF	TGTGCCAGCTCTGCGACAGGGGTGGACGGCTACACCTTC
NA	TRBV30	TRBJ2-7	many	CAWEKNAGASTYEQYF	TGTGCCTGGGAAAAAAATGCAGGGGCTAGCACCTACGAGCAGTACTTC
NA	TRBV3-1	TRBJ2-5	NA	CASSPPVGLYLETQYF	TGTGCCAGCAGCCCTCCGGTGGGATTGTATCTGGAGACCCAGTACTTC
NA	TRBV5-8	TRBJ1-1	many	CASPRGTEAFF	TGTGCCAGCCCCAGAGGCACTGAAGCTTTCTTT
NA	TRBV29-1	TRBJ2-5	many	CSVGAGGGETQYF	TGCAGCGTTGGGGCAGGAGGGGGAGAGACCCAGTACTTC
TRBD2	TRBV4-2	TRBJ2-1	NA	CASSHGGAGEEANEQFF	TGTGCCAGCAGCCACGGGGGAGCGGGAGAAGAGGCGAATGAGCAGTTCTTC
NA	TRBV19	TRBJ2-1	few	CASSIRFGPNNEQFF	TGTGCCAGTAGTATTCGGTTCGGCCCAAACAATGAGCAGTTCTTC
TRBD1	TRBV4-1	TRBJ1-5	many	CASSQNAGGGNQPQHF	TGCGCCAGCAGCCAAAACGCAGGGGGGGGGAATCAGCCCCAGCATTTT